Following are 30 T cell receptor beta chains from one sample sequenced in a study of blood T cell repertoires in COVID-19. Assay used: immunoSEQ multiplex PCR; TCRdb lists only in-frame clones, some missing. This sample has about 270,000 clones; 80% to 90% occur once, and the top ten carry 2% to 3%. The sample was PBMCs or T cells enriched from blood (not recorded which). These receptors all stem from a woman younger than 35 who had recovered from COVID-19.

The chain carries TRBV16 and TRBJ2-7; D might be TRBD2 (5 bases). V lost 2 bases to trimming and J lost 2 bases, with 13 bases between them. The CDR3 sequence is 15 residues long. Germline values: CDR1 KGHSY, CDR2 FQNENV. The CDR3 region has the DNA TGTGCCAGCAGCCAAGAGCTAGCCGAAGCCTACGAGCAGTACTTC. Residues: CASSQELAEAYEQYF.

The genes are TRBV11-2 and TRBJ1-1; tentatively, D is TRBD1 (5 bases). Germline-derived CDR1 and CDR2 are SGHAT and FQNNGV. This CDR3 region has 12 residues. V dropped 4 bases and J dropped 3 bases, with 6 bases sitting between them. The CDR3 DNA is TGTGCCAGCAGCTCAGGGTACACTGAAGCTTTCTTT. Its protein is CASSSGYTEAFF.

The V and J genes are TRBV11-2 and TRBJ2-3; maybe TRBD1 (6 bases). Germline V gene sequence: CDR1 SGHAT, CDR2 FQNNGV. CDR3 length: 16 amino acids. V lost 1 base to trimming and J lost 3 bases, with 14 bases between them. The CDR3 region has the DNA TGTGCCAGCAGCTTAGGGATGGGGGCAGGAACAGATACGCAGTATTTT. Residues: CASSLGMGAGTDTQYF.

On this clone: Other nucleotide sequences in the sample specify the same CDR3. The chain carries TRBV9 and TRBJ2-3; possibly TRBD2 for D (5 bases). Germline CDR1 is SGDLS and CDR2 is YYNGEE. This CDR3 has 15 amino acids. The V gene lost 0 bases and the J gene lost 2 bases, with 10 bases spanning the gap. CDR3 protein: CASSVAGGLTDTQYF. In DNA, the CDR3 is TGTGCCAGCAGCGTAGCCGGCGGACTCACAGATACGCAGTATTTT.

This clone was recorded a few times. The chain carries TRBV11-2 and TRBJ1-2; D possibly corresponds to TRBD1 (6 bases). CDR1 SGHAT and CDR2 FQNNGV come from the germline V gene. The CDR3 consists of 14 residues. The ends were cut back, 8 bases at V and 5 bases at J, with 18 bases in the middle. CDR3 sequence (DNA): TGTGCCAGCTGCCCAGCCGGGGGGGCTTATGGCTACACCTTC. Protein: CASCPAGGAYGYTF.

This clone was picked up one time. The chain uses TRBV11-2 and TRBJ2-1; 10 bases line up with TRBD1. V shed 6 bases, J shed 2 bases, and the junction held 7 bases outside the gene matches. This CDR3 has 16 amino acids. Germline V gene data show CDR1 as SGHAT and CDR2 as FQNNGV. The CDR3 DNA follows: TGTGCCAGCAGAACCCGGGACAGGGGTGCCTACAATGAGCAGTTCTTC. This gives the protein CASRTRDRGAYNEQFF. Complete variable domain (other parts from reference TRBV11-2 and TRBJ2-1): EAGVAQSPRYKIIEKRQSVAFWCNPISGHATLYWYQQILGQGPKLLIQFQNNGVVDDSQLPKDRFSAERLKGVDSTLKIQPAKLEDSAVYLCASRTRDRGAYNEQFFGPGTRLTVL.

The rearrangement links TRBV5-8 to TRBJ2-1; 10 bases line up with TRBD2. Germline V gene sequence: CDR1 SGHTS, CDR2 YDEGEE. The CDR3 extends over 15 amino acids. J gave up 2 bases and V 5 bases, and 4 bases lay outside the gene matches. The CDR3 here is CASRIAGGTYNEQFF. The CDR3 bases are TGTGCCAGCAGGATAGCGGGGGGTACCTACAATGAGCAGTTCTTC.

The chain recombines TRBV15 with TRBJ1-4; TRBD1 might be the D (6 bases). Germline V gives CDR1 LNHNV, CDR2 YYDKDF (reference sequence). This CDR3 comprises 17 residues. V gave up 1 base and J gave up 3 bases, with 15 bases separating them. CDR3 sequence (DNA): TGTGCCACCAGCAGAGGTCCAGGGGCGCTTGCTAATGAAAAACTGTTTTTT. Translated: CATSRGPGALANEKLFF.

The chain has TRBV6-2 or TRBV6-3 and TRBJ1-4; D gene unclear. CDR3 length: 16 amino acids. With 2 bases removed from V and 3 bases from J, the gap between germline ends came to 13 bases. Per the germline V gene, CDR1 is MNHEY and CDR2 is SVGEGT. CDR3 sequence (DNA): TGTGCCAGCAGTTACCCTTCGGTCTTGGCTAATGAAAAACTGTTTTTT. It yields the protein CASSYPSVLANEKLFF.

The genes are TRBV28 and TRBJ1-3; D is undetermined. Between the trimmed V and J ends, which lost 6 bases and 5 bases, there was a span of 17 bases. This CDR3 spans 15 amino acids. Germline CDR1 and CDR2: MDHEN and SYDVKM. The CDR3 reads CASRPTAIARNTIYF. Written as DNA, the CDR3 is TGTGCCAGCAGGCCGACGGCGATAGCGAGAAACACCATATATTTT. Drawing the rest from reference TRBV28 and TRBJ1-3, the complete variable domain is DVKVTQSSRYLVKRTGEKVFLECVQDMDHENMFWYRQDPGLGLRLIYFSYDVKMKEKGDIPEGYSVSREKKERFSLILESASTNQTSMYLCASRPTAIARNTIYFGEGSWLTVV.

The V call is TRBV2, the J call TRBJ1-3, with D unclear. This CDR3 region has 15 residues. Germline CDR1 is SNHLY and CDR2 is FYNNEI. The V end lost 2 bases, the J end lost 3 bases, and 11 bases lay between the germline ends. CDR3 sequence (DNA): TGTGCCAGCAGTGAACGGAGAGACTATGGAAACACCATATATTTT. As protein: CASSERRDYGNTIYF.

The chain couples TRBV2 to TRBJ2-2, with D maybe TRBD1 (6 bases). CDR3 length equals 15 residues. V dropped 4 bases and J dropped 5 bases, with 14 bases sitting between them. The germline gives CDR1 SNHLY, CDR2 FYNNEI. The chain's CDR3 is CASSARGDRTGELFF. The CDR3, as DNA: TGTGCCAGCAGTGCCAGGGGAGATCGAACCGGGGAGCTGTTTTTT.

The V call is TRBV28, the J call TRBJ1-4, with 11 bases fitting TRBD1. J gave up 0 bases and V 5 bases, and 11 bases lay outside the gene matches. Germline V gives CDR1 MDHEN, CDR2 SYDVKM. The length of the CDR3 is 19 residues. The CDR3 spells CASSTRVGTGGTTNEKLFF. Written as DNA, the CDR3 is TGTGCCAGCAGTACCCGTGTGGGGACAGGGGGTACAACTAATGAAAAACTGTTTTTT. The whole variable domain, filled in from reference TRBV28 and TRBJ1-4, reads DVKVTQSSRYLVKRTGEKVFLECVQDMDHENMFWYRQDPGLGLRLIYFSYDVKMKEKGDIPEGYSVSREKKERFSLILESASTNQTSMYLCASSTRVGTGGTTNEKLFFGSGTQLSVL.

This clone appeared a few times. The V and J genes are TRBV19 and TRBJ1-1; 12 positions agree with TRBD1. The germline gives CDR1 LNHDA, CDR2 SQIVND (reference sequence). This CDR3 is 15 amino acids long. The ends lost 4 bases at V and 2 bases at J; junction bases unmatched: 2. Here the CDR3 reads CASSKGTGGNTEAFF. The CDR3 region has the DNA TGTGCCAGTAGTAAAGGGACAGGGGGCAACACTGAAGCTTTCTTT.

The chain couples TRBV2 to TRBJ2-1, with 12 bases matching TRBD2. Unmatched junction bases numbered 9, after V lost 7 bases and J lost 8 bases. This CDR3 spans 15 amino acids. Germline CDR1 and CDR2: SNHLY and FYNNEI. The CDR3 sequence is CASTPWTSGADEQFF. As DNA, the CDR3 is TGTGCCAGCACTCCTTGGACTAGCGGGGCGGATGAGCAGTTCTTC.

V and J are TRBV18 and TRBJ2-5; 13 positions agree with TRBD2. Germline lookup yields CDR1 KGHSH and CDR2 LQKENI. The CDR3 runs 18 residues. V was clipped by 1 base and J by 1 base; unmatched bases: 6. CDR3: CASSPRQTSGGVQETQYF. Here the CDR3 DNA reads TGTGCCAGCTCACCACGACAAACTAGCGGGGGGGTCCAAGAGACCCAGTACTTC.

The J gene is TRBJ2-7, the V gene TRBV19; TRBD1 matches 10 bases. This CDR3 is built from 14 residues. V lost 5 bases, J lost 4 bases, and 5 bases stayed unmatched. Germline V lookup: CDR1 LNHDA, CDR2 SQIVND (reference sequence). DNA for the CDR3: TGTGCCAGTAGTCTAGGGACAGGGGAATACGAGCAGTACTTC. It codes for CASSLGTGEYEQYF.

The chain is built from TRBV6-5 and TRBJ2-3; D might be TRBD1 (6 bases). The CDR3 spans 13 residues. CDR1 MNHEY and CDR2 SVGAGI come from the germline V gene. Trimming cost V 8 bases and J 1 base, with 10 bases left between them. The CDR3 DNA reads as TGTGCCAGCTGCTACAGGGGCACAGATACGCAGTATTTT. It specifies CASCYRGTDTQYF.

The V call is TRBV4-1, the J call TRBJ1-1, with D uncertain. Trimming pared 5 bases from V and 1 base from J, leaving 5 bases between. There are 12 residues in the CDR3. Germline CDR1 and CDR2: MGHRA and YSYEKL. The CDR3 DNA is TGCGCCAGCAGCGGAGGGAACACTGAAGCTTTCTTT. Protein: CASSGGNTEAFF.

The chain joins TRBV5-1 to TRBJ1-1; D is possibly TRBD1 (6 bases). The V gene lost 2 bases and the J gene lost 1 base, with 12 bases spanning the gap. The CDR3 length is 15 residues. The germline V gene has CDR1 SGHRS and CDR2 YFSETQ. The CDR3 region has the DNA TGCGCCAGCAGCTTTTCTCAGGGGACGAACACTGAAGCTTTCTTT. This sequence encodes CASSFSQGTNTEAFF.

This sequence joins TRBV6-4 and TRBJ2-2, with 7 bases fitting TRBD1. This CDR3 contains 21 residues. CDR1 and CDR2 (germline): MRHNA, SNTAGT. V gave up 2 bases and J gave up 0 bases; unmatched junction bases: 18. The CDR3: CASSDLRWGQPKFANTGELFF. As DNA, the CDR3 is TGTGCCAGCAGTGACCTGAGATGGGGACAGCCTAAGTTCGCGAACACCGGGGAGCTGTTTTTT.

V and J are TRBV25-1 and TRBJ1-2; D is perhaps TRBD1 (5 bases). CDR1 is MGHDK and CDR2 is SYGVNS in the germline V gene. V was pared by 2 bases and J by 5 bases, with 15 bases between. The CDR3 totals 15 residues. In DNA, the CDR3 is TGTGCCAGCAGTGAACTAACGCAGGGTCGGTATGGCTACACCTTC. It encodes CASSELTQGRYGYTF.

The chain is built from TRBV11-1 and TRBJ1-1, with D unresolved. V was clipped by 5 bases and J by 0 bases, with 10 bases between them. CDR3 length equals 14 residues. Germline lookup yields CDR1 SGHAT and CDR2 FQDESV (reference sequence). The CDR3, as DNA: TGTGCCAGCAGCCCACCAGGATTGAACACTGAAGCTTTCTTT. It encodes CASSPPGLNTEAFF.

The chain employs TRBV28 and TRBJ2-5; unclear D gene. The V and J ends lost 4 bases and 0 bases respectively, with 6 bases between them. The CDR3 contains 13 residues. Germline V gene sequence: CDR1 MDHEN, CDR2 SYDVKM. As DNA, the CDR3 is TGTGCCAGCAGTTCCTCGTACCAAGAGACCCAGTACTTC. It translates to CASSSSYQETQYF. The full variable domain, its missing parts supplied by reference TRBV28 and TRBJ2-5, is DVKVTQSSRYLVKRTGEKVFLECVQDMDHENMFWYRQDPGLGLRLIYFSYDVKMKEKGDIPEGYSVSREKKERFSLILESASTNQTSMYLCASSSSYQETQYFGPGTRLLVL.

The chain combines TRBV28 with TRBJ1-2; weak D call: TRBD1 (5 bases). CDR1 is MDHEN, CDR2 SYDVKM, per germline. The CDR3 extends over 15 amino acids. Trimming pared 6 bases from V and 0 bases from J, leaving 14 bases between. CDR3 sequence reads: CASSQGRGPNYGYTF. DNA for the CDR3: TGTGCCAGCAGCCAAGGGAGGGGTCCTAACTATGGCTACACCTTC.

The CDR3 is CASSIARGGDRANSPLHF. As DNA, the CDR3 is TGTGCCAGTAGTATAGCGCGTGGGGGTGACAGGGCTAATTCACCCCTCCACTTT. The chain couples TRBV19 to TRBJ1-6, with 7 bases lining up with TRBD1. Germline V CDR1 and CDR2: LNHDA, SQIVND (reference sequence). J was trimmed by 6 bases and V by 1 base; bases with no gene match: 12. The CDR3 runs 18 residues. Full variable domain (outside the CDR3, taken from reference TRBV19 and TRBJ1-6): DGGITQSPKYLFRKEGQNVTLSCEQNLNHDAMYWYRQDPGQGLRLIYYSQIVNDFQKGDIAEGYSVSREKKESFPLTVTSAQKNPTAFYLCASSIARGGDRANSPLHFGNGTRLTVT.

V is TRBV6-5 and J is TRBJ2-7; maybe TRBD1 (6 bases). Trimming took 6 bases from V and 2 from J, leaving 14 bases between them. Germline assignment: CDR1 MNHEY and CDR2 SVGAGI. This CDR3 comprises 14 residues. CDR3 loop: CASRGWDKAYEQYF. DNA of the CDR3: TGTGCCAGCAGAGGATGGGACAAGGCCTACGAGCAGTACTTC.

J is TRBJ1-2 and V is TRBV27, with D hard to call. The CDR3 runs to 14 residues. V was pared by 3 bases and J by 6 bases, with 14 bases between. The germline V gene encodes CDR1 MNHEY and CDR2 SMNVEV (reference sequence). As DNA, the CDR3 is TGTGCCAGCAGTTTCCCAGGATTGAGGGATGGCTACACCTTC. It specifies CASSFPGLRDGYTF.

CDR3 bases: TGTGCCAGCAGTTTCCTCCCGGGAGGCACTGAAGCTTTCTTT. Amino acid sequence: CASSFLPGGTEAFF. The V call is TRBV27, the J call TRBJ1-1, with D unclear. Trimming pared 3 bases from V and 4 bases from J, leaving 12 bases between. Germline values: CDR1 MNHEY, CDR2 SMNVEV (reference sequence). This CDR3 contains 14 residues.

This chain connects TRBV27 to TRBJ2-7, with TRBD1 matching over 7 bases. J gave up 0 bases and V 6 bases, and 8 bases lay outside the gene matches. CDR1 MNHEY and CDR2 SMNVEV come from the germline V gene (reference sequence). The CDR3 sequence is 15 residues long. Written as DNA, the CDR3 is TGTGCCAGCAGCCCCCGGGACAGCCTCTCCTACGAGCAGTACTTC. It specifies CASSPRDSLSYEQYF.